The clone carrying this TCR beta chain was seen a single time. Data came from immunoSEQ multiplex PCR; TCRdb stores just in-frame clones and leaves some out. The table lists some 74,000 clones, 75% to 95% of them singletons. This sample is drawn from a study of OX40 agonist ivuxolimab in advanced cancers. The source was CD4+ or CD8+ T cells sorted from blood, collected in a trial of the OX40 agonist ivuxolimab. This clonotype was obtained from an adult with an advanced solid tumor such as melanoma, head and neck, liver or kidney cancer.

The CDR3 loop reads CASSYIPGTPSSYEQYF. The CDR3 nucleotides read TGTGCCAGCAGTTATATTCCCGGGACTCCAAGCTCCTACGAGCAGTACTTC. V usage is TRBV7-9 and J usage is TRBJ2-7, with D possibly being TRBD2 (6 bases). Germline CDR1 SEHNR, CDR2 FQNEAQ (reference sequence). The V end was cut by 6 bases, the J end by 0 bases, with 21 bases between. The CDR3 consists of 17 residues.